Shown below are 5 T cell receptor beta chains from a single sample sequenced in a study of OX40 agonist ivuxolimab in advanced cancers. Clones were sequenced by immunoSEQ multiplex PCR, and TCRdb holds only the in-frame ones, with some missing. The table shows 55,000 to 70,000 clones, with approximately 85% occurring only once. Sequencing was performed on CD4+ or CD8+ T cells sorted from blood, taken in a trial of the OX40 agonist ivuxolimab. The receptors derive from an adult with an advanced solid tumor such as melanoma, head and neck, liver or kidney cancer.

The chain couples TRBV7-3 to TRBJ2-3, with D tentatively TRBD1 or TRBD2 (6 bases each). This CDR3 spans 15 amino acids. V was trimmed by 2 bases and J by 9 bases, leaving 18 bases between them. Germline V gene sequence: CDR1 SGHTA, CDR2 FQGTGA. The CDR3 is CASSLGGGPRGTQYF. CDR3 nucleotides: TGTGCCAGCAGCTTAGGAGGGGGTCCCCGGGGGACGCAGTATTTT.

In DNA, the CDR3 is TGTGCCAGCAAAGCCGGGACAGGGGGCGGCGAGCAGTACTTC. Its translation is CASKAGTGGGEQYF. The chain links TRBV2 to TRBJ2-7, with 12 positions matching TRBD1. The junction had 7 bases not matched to a gene; V was cut back by 7 bases and J by 6 bases. The CDR3 sequence is 14 residues long. Germline assignment: CDR1 SNHLY and CDR2 FYNNEI.

The chain recombines TRBV28 with TRBJ1-2; D is undetermined. The CDR3 extends over 15 amino acids. Germline loops: CDR1 MDHEN, CDR2 SYDVKM. The germline V and J ends were trimmed by 3 bases and 4 bases, with 15 bases remaining between them. The CDR3 DNA is TGTGCCAGCAGTTTGGGATTCACTTTCTCCTATGGCTACACCTTC. The encoded protein is CASSLGFTFSYGYTF.

The V call is TRBV7-3, the J call TRBJ2-3, with 10 bases identical to TRBD1. The CDR3 consists of 17 residues. The junction had 7 bases not matched to a gene; V was cut back by 3 bases and J by 1 base. The germline V gene encodes CDR1 SGHTA and CDR2 FQGTGA. CDR3: CASSFPLGTGGTDTQYF. CDR3 in DNA: TGTGCCAGCAGCTTCCCGCTCGGGACAGGGGGCACAGATACGCAGTATTTT.

J is TRBJ1-1 and V is TRBV7-8; D ambiguous. This CDR3 contains 13 residues. Trimming took off 7 bases at V and 1 base at J, with 10 bases between the two ends. In germline, CDR1 is SGHVS, CDR2 FQNEAQ. The chain's CDR3 is CASTLTGNTEAFF. CDR3 in DNA: TGTGCCAGCACCCTTACGGGGAACACTGAAGCTTTCTTT.